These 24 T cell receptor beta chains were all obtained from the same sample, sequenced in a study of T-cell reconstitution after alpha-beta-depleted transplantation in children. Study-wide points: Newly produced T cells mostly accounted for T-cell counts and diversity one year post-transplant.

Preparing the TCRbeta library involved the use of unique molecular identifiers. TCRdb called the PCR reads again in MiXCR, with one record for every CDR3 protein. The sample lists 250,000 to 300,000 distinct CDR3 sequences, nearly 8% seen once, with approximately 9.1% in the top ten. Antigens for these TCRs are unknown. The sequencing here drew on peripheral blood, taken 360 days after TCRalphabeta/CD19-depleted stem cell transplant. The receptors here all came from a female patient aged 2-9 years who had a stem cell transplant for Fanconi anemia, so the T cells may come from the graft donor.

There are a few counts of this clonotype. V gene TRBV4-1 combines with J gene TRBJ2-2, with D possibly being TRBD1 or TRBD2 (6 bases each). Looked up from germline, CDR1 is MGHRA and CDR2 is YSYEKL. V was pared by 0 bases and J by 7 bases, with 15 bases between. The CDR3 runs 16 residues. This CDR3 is CASSQDPGARGGELFF. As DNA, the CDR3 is TGCGCCAGCAGCCAAGACCCGGGGGCCCGGGGCGGGGAGCTGTTTTTT.

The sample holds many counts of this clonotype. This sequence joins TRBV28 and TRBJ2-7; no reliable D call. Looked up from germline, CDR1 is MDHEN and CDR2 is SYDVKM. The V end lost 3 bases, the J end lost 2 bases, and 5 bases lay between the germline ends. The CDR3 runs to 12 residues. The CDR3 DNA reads TGTGCCAGCAGTTTGCTCACCTACGAGCAGTACTTC. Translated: CASSLLTYEQYF.

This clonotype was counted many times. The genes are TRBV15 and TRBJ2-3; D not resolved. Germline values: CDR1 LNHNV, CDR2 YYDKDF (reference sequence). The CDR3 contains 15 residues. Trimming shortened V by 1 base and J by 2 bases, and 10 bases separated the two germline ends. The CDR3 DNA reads TGTGCCACCAGCAGAGGGGTCTTCCCCACAGATACGCAGTATTTT. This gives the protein CATSRGVFPTDTQYF.

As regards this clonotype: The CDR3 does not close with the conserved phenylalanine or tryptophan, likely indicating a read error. CDR3 sequence: CVSSWQGQGSETQYC. In DNA form, the CDR3 reads TGCGTCAGCAGCTGGCAGGGACAGGGGTCAGAGACCCAGTACTGC. V gene TRBV5-1 combines with J gene TRBJ2-5; the match to TRBD1 covers 10 bases. The CDR3 has 15 residues. Germline CDR1 is SGHRS and CDR2 is YFSETQ.

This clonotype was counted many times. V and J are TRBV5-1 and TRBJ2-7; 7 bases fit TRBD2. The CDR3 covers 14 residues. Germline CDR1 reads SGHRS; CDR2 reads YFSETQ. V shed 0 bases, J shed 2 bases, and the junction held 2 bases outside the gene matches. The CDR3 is CASSLGLATYEQYF. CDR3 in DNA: TGCGCCAGCAGCTTGGGACTAGCTACCTACGAGCAGTACTTC.

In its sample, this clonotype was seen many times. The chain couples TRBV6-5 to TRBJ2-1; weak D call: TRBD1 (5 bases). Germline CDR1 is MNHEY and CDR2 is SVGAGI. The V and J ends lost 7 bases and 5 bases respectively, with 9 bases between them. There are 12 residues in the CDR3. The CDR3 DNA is TGTGCCAGCAACTCAGGGAACAATGAGCAGTTCTTC. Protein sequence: CASNSGNNEQFF.

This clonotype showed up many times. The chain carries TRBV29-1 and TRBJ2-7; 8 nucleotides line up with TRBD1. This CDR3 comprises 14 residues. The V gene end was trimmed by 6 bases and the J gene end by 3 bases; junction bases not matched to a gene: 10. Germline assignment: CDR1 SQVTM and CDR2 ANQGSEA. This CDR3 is CSVRSRDRIYEQYF. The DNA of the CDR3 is TGCAGCGTGAGGTCTCGGGACAGGATCTACGAGCAGTACTTC.

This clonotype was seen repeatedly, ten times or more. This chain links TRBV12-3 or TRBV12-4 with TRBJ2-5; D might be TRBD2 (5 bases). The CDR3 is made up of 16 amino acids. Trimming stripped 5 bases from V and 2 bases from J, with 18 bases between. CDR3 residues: CASSVRSLAWQETQYF. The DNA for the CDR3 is TGTGCCAGCAGTGTTAGGTCCCTAGCATGGCAAGAGACCCAGTACTTC.

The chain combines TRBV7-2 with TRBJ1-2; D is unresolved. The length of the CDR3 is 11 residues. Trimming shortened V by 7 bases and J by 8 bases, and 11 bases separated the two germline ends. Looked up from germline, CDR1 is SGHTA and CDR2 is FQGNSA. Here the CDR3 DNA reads TGTGCCAGCACCGAGGGATGGGGCTACACCTTC. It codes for CASTEGWGYTF. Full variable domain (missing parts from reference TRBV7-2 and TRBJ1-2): GAGVSQSPSNKVTEKGKDVELRCDPISGHTALYWYRQSLGQGLEFLIYFQGNSAPDKSGLPSDRFSAERTGGSVSTLTIQRTQQEDSAVYLCASTEGWGYTFGSGTRLTVV.

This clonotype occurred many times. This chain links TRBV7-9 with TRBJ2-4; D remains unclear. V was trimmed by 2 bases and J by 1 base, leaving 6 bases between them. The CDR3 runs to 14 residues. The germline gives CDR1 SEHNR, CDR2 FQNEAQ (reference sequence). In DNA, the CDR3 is TGTGCCAGCAGCTTATCATCCGCCAAAAACATTCAGTACTTC. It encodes CASSLSSAKNIQYF.

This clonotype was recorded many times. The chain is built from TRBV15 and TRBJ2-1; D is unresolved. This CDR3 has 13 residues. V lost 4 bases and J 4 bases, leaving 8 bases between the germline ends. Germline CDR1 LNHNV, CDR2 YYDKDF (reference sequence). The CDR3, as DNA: TGTGCCACCAGCATCGGACGGTACAATGAGCAGTTCTTC. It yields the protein CATSIGRYNEQFF.

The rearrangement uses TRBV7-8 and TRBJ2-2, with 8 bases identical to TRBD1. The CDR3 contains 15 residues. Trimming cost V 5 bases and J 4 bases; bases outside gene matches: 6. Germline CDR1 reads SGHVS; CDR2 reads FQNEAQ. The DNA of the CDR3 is TGTGCCAGCAGCCCCCGGACAGGGAGCACCGGGGAGCTGTTTTTT. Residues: CASSPRTGSTGELFF.

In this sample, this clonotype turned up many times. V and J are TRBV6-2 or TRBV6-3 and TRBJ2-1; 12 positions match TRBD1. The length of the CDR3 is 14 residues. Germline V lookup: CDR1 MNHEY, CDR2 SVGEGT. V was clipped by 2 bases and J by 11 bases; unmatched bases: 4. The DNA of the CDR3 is TGTGCCAGCAGTTACATGGGACAGGGGGCACAGCAGTTCTTC. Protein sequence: CASSYMGQGAQQFF.

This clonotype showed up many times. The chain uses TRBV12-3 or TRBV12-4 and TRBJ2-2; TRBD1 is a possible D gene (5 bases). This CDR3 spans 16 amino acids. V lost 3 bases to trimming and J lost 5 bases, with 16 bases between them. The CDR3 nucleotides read TGTGCCAGCAGTTTTCCGGGCAGGGCGATGACCGGGGAGCTGTTTTTT. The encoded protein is CASSFPGRAMTGELFF.

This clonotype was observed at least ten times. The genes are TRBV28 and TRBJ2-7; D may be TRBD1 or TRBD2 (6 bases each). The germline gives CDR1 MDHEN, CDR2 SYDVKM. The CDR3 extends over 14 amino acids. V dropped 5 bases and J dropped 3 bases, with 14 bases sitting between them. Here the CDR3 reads CASSPQGGGYEQYF. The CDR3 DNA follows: TGTGCCAGCAGTCCTCAAGGAGGGGGCTACGAGCAGTACTTC.

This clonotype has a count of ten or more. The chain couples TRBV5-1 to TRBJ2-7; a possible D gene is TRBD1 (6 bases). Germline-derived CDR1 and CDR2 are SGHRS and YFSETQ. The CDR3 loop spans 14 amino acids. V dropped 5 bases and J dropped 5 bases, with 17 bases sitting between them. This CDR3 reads CASSLGHSGDEQYF. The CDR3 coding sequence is TGCGCCAGCAGTTTAGGTCATTCAGGGGACGAGCAGTACTTC.

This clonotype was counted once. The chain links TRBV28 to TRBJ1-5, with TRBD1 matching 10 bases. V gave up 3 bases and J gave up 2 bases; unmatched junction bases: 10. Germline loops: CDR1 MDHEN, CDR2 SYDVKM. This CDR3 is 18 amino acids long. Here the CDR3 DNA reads TGTGCCAGCAGTTTTTGGGGGGACAGGGGACGTGGCAATCAGCCCCAGCATTTT. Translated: CASSFWGDRGRGNQPQHF.

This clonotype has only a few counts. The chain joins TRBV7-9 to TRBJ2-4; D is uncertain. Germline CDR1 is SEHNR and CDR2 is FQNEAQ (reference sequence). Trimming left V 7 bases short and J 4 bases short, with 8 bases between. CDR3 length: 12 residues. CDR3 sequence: CASKDRKNIQYF. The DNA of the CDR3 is TGTGCCAGCAAGGACCGAAAAAACATTCAGTACTTC.

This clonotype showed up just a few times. The CDR3 loop reads CSAFSGTGGEQYV. For the CDR3, the DNA is TGCAGTGCTTTTTCCGGGACAGGGGGCGAGCAGTACGTC. This chain joins TRBV20-1 and TRBJ2-7; 11 positions match TRBD1. This CDR3 is 13 amino acids long. The trim removed 5 bases at V and 6 bases at J, leaving 6 bases unmatched. Germline assignment: CDR1 DFQATT and CDR2 SNEGSKA (reference sequence).

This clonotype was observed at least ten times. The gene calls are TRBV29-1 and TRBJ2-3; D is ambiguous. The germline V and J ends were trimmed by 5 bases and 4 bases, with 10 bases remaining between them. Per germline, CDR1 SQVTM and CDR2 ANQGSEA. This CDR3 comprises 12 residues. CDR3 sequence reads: CSVFRAADTQYF. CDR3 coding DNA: TGCAGCGTTTTTCGGGCGGCAGATACGCAGTATTTT.

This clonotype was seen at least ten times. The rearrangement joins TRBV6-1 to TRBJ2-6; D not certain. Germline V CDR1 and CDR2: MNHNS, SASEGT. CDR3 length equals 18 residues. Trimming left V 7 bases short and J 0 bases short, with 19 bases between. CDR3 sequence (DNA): TGTGCCAGCACCCTTCCCCTCGACTGGAGCTCTGGGGCCAACGTCCTGACTTTC. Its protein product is CASTLPLDWSSGANVLTF.

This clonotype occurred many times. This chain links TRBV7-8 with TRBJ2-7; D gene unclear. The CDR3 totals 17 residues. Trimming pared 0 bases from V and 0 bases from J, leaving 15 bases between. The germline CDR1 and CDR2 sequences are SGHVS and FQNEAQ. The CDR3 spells CASSLALMGASSYEQYF. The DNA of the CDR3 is TGTGCCAGCAGCTTAGCGCTTATGGGTGCTAGCTCCTACGAGCAGTACTTC.

The CDR3 nucleotides read TGTGCCAGCAGCTTAGGAAGCACAGGGAGTAATTCACCCCTCCACTTT. It specifies CASSLGSTGSNSPLHF. The chain links TRBV7-6 to TRBJ1-6; possibly TRBD1 for D (6 bases). Deletions cut 1 base from V and 6 bases from J, with 13 bases between. The CDR3 covers 16 residues. Germline lookup yields CDR1 SGHVS and CDR2 FNYEAQ.

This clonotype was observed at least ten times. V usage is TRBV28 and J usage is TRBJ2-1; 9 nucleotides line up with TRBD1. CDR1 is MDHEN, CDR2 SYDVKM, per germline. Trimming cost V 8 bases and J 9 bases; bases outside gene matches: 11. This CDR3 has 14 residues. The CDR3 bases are TGTGCCAGCGAGCGGGACAGGGTAGGAGGTGAGCAGTTCTTC. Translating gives CASERDRVGGEQFF.